Listed here are 2 T cell receptor beta chains from one sample, sequenced in a study of breast tumors, draining lymph nodes, adjacent tissues. TCRdb itself ran the multiplex PCR reads through MiXCR, one entry per CDR3 protein. This table holds more than 50,000 distinct CDR3 sequences, less than 75% found once. The specimen sequenced was breast tumor tissue. The receptors stem from a female donor with breast cancer. Some clones in this sample may be carry-over from other donors' samples.

The chain has TRBV12-3 or TRBV12-4 and TRBJ1-4; TRBD1 is a possible D gene (5 bases). CDR3 length equals 12 residues. V dropped 9 bases and J dropped 8 bases, with 13 bases sitting between them. The CDR3 coding sequence is TGTGCCAGTGGGGGAGGAGAGGAAAAACTGTTTTTT. It encodes CASGGGEEKLFF.

This chain joins TRBV9 and TRBJ1-6; D may be TRBD1 (5 bases). Trimming stripped 3 bases from V and 6 bases from J, with 16 bases between. This CDR3 has 16 residues. The germline V gene has CDR1 SGDLS and CDR2 YYNGEE. Here the CDR3 DNA reads TGTGCCAGCAGCGGGGGACTAGCGGGACCTAATTCACCCCTCCACTTT. Its protein is CASSGGLAGPNSPLHF.